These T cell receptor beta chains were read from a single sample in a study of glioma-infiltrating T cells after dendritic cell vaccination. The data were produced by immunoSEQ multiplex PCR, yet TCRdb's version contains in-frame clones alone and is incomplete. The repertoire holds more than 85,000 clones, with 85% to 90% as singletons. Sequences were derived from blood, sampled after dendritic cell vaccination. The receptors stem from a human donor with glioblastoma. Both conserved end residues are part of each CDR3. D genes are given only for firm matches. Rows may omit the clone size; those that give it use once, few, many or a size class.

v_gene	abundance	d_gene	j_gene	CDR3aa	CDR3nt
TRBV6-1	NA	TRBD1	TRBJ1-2	CASGQTGDYGYTF	TGTGCCAGCGGGCAGACAGGGGACTATGGCTACACCTTC
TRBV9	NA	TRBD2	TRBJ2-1	CASSGSGSNYNEQFF	TGTGCCAGCAGCGGCAGCGGGAGCAACTACAATGAGCAGTTCTTC
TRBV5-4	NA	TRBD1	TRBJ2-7	CASSSRDSYYEQYF	TGTGCCAGCAGCTCCCGGGACAGTTACTACGAGCAGTACTTC
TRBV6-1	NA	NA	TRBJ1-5	CASSESNQPQHF	TGTGCCAGCAGTGAGTCGAATCAGCCCCAGCATTTT
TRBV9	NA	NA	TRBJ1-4	CASSVGQSNEKLFF	TGTGCCAGCAGCGTAGGACAGTCTAATGAAAAACTGTTTTTT
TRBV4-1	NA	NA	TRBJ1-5	CASSRGPPRAQHF	TGCGCCAGCAGCCGGGGCCCTCCCCGGGCCCAGCATTTT
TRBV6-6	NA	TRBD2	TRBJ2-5	CASSVTSLETQYF	TGTGCCAGCAGTGTGACTAGCCTGGAGACCCAGTACTTC
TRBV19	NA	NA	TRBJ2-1	CAGKRGYEQFF	TGTGCCGGAAAAAGGGGGTATGAGCAGTTCTTC
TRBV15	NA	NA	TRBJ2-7	CATSAGLASAYEQYF	TGTGCCACCAGCGCAGGGCTAGCGTCCGCCTACGAGCAGTACTTC
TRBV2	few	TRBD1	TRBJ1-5	CASSERQGASNQPQHF	TGTGCCAGCAGTGAAAGGCAGGGGGCGAGCAATCAGCCCCAGCATTTT
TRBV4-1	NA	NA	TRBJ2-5	CASSQWQGETQYF	TGCGCCAGCAGCCAGTGGCAGGGAGAGACCCAGTACTTC
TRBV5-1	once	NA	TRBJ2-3	CASSLAYHTDTQYF	TGCGCCAGCAGCTTGGCCTATCACACAGATACGCAGTATTTT
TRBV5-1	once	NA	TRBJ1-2	CASSLEGAGYGYTF	TGCGCCAGCAGCTTGGAAGGGGCTGGCTATGGCTACACCTTC
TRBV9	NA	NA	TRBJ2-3	CASSVAGMADTQYF	TGTGCCAGCAGCGTAGCGGGGATGGCAGATACGCAGTATTTT
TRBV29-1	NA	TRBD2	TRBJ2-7	CSGLAGPHEQYF	TGCAGCGGACTAGCGGGACCCCACGAGCAGTACTTC
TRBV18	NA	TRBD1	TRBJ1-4	CASSPRQGVTNEKLFF	TGTGCCAGCTCACCCCGACAGGGGGTGACTAATGAAAAACTGTTTTTT
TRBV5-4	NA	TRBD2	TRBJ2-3	CASSLEWGGADTQYF	TGTGCCAGCAGCCTTGAATGGGGGGGTGCAGATACGCAGTATTTT
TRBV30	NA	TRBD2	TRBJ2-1	CAWSVLAGWYNEQFF	TGTGCCTGGAGTGTATTAGCGGGATGGTACAATGAGCAGTTCTTC
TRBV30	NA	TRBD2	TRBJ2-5	CAWRGLAGDETQYF	TGTGCCTGGAGAGGACTAGCGGGGGATGAGACCCAGTACTTC
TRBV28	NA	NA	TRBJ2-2	CASKYSEVFPGELFF	TGTGCCAGCAAATATAGTGAAGTCTTTCCCGGGGAGCTGTTTTTT
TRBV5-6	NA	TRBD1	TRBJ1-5	CASSQIRQGEHQPQHF	TGTGCCAGCAGCCAGATTAGACAGGGAGAGCATCAGCCCCAGCATTTT
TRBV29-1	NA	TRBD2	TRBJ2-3	CSVEDWGLAGGRADTQYF	TGCAGCGTTGAAGATTGGGGACTAGCGGGGGGGCGGGCAGATACGCAGTATTTT
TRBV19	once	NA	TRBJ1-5	CASISDSDQPQHF	TGTGCCAGTATATCGGACTCCGATCAGCCCCAGCATTTT
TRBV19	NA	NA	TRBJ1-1	CASSIKAGNTEAFF	TGTGCCAGTAGTATAAAAGCCGGGAACACTGAAGCTTTCTTT